Presented here are 13 T cell receptor beta chains from one specimen sequenced in a study of blood T cell repertoires in COVID-19 (dated by TCRdb to the early 2020s). Library construction relied on the immunoSEQ multiplex PCR assay. Drawn from immuneACCESS, this table holds only the in-frame rearrangements with V and J called that TCRdb kept. Clones are partly lost; checked studies trace under half to an unresolved V gene and leave the rest unexplained. Counted in this sample were some 50,000 clones; approximately 87% of them appeared once. Together, the top ten hold 4.5% to 6% of the sample. Material: peripheral blood. The receptors come from a human donor in a cohort sampled during active COVID-19.

The rearrangement links TRBV24-1 to TRBJ2-7; TRBD2 agrees at 7 bases. The CDR3 is 12 amino acids. The V gene end was trimmed by 5 bases and the J gene end by 9 bases; junction bases not matched to a gene: 6. The germline V gene encodes CDR1 KGHDR and CDR2 SFDVKD. The CDR3 region is CATSVERGRQYF. The CDR3, as DNA: TGTGCCACCAGTGTGGAGCGGGGACGGCAGTACTTC.

V and J are TRBV28 and TRBJ1-5, with D hard to call. Deletions cut 5 bases from V and 3 bases from J, with 14 bases between. Germline V lookup: CDR1 MDHEN, CDR2 SYDVKM. This CDR3 is 15 amino acids long. CDR3 protein: CASSRRGRINQPQHF. The CDR3 bases are TGTGCCAGCAGTCGCCGCGGGCGGATCAATCAGCCCCAGCATTTT.

This clone was seen more than once but under ten times. V and J are TRBV5-1 and TRBJ2-3; the match to TRBD2 covers 8 bases. The CDR3 totals 15 residues. With V trimmed by 2 bases and J by 1 base, 3 bases remained unmatched. Germline CDR1 is SGHRS and CDR2 is YFSETQ. The CDR3 DNA reads TGCGCCAGCAGCTTAGCGGGAGACGGCACAGATACGCAGTATTTT. This codes for CASSLAGDGTDTQYF.

V and J are TRBV10-3 and TRBJ1-1; 9 nucleotides line up with TRBD1. The ends lost 7 bases at V and 6 bases at J; junction bases unmatched: 9. The CDR3 is made up of 14 amino acids. Germline lookup yields CDR1 ENHRY and CDR2 SYGVKD. In DNA, the CDR3 is TGTGCCATCACTATGGACAGGGGATCCCCTGAAGCTTTCTTT. Encoded protein: CAITMDRGSPEAFF.

The chain couples TRBV5-6 to TRBJ2-2; D possibly corresponds to TRBD2 (5 bases). Between the trimmed V and J ends, which lost 4 bases and 3 bases, there was a span of 10 bases. CDR1 SGHDT and CDR2 YYEEEE come from the germline V gene. This CDR3 is built from 14 residues. The CDR3, as DNA: TGTGCCAGCAGCATCGGACTTGACACCGGGGAGCTGTTTTTT. It encodes CASSIGLDTGELFF.

The chain is built from TRBV3-1 (or the pseudogene TRBV3-2) and TRBJ2-5, with D possibly matching TRBD1 (6 bases). V shed 2 bases and J shed 5 bases, with 12 bases lying between them. Germline V gives CDR1 LGHDT, CDR2 YNNKEL (reference sequence). This CDR3 is 14 amino acids long. Here the CDR3 DNA reads TGTGCCAGCAGCCAAAGTCATAGGGGGGAGACCCAGTACTTC. Encoded protein: CASSQSHRGETQYF.

V gene TRBV10-3 combines with J gene TRBJ2-1; 8 positions agree with TRBD2. The trim removed 7 bases at V and 7 bases at J, leaving 12 bases unmatched. From germline, CDR1 is ENHRY and CDR2 SYGVKD. There are 15 residues in the CDR3. The CDR3 sequence: CAINEAGVPGNEQFF. CDR3 DNA: TGTGCCATCAACGAAGCGGGAGTCCCGGGGAATGAGCAGTTCTTC.

The chain links TRBV28 to TRBJ2-3, with 8 bases that match TRBD2. This CDR3 is 15 amino acids long. The V gene's germline CDR1 is MDHEN and CDR2 SYDVKM. V shed 7 bases and J 3 bases; nucleotides not matched to a gene: 9. The CDR3 region has the DNA TGTGCCAGCACCAGGGGAACGGGAGGGACAGATACGCAGTATTTT. This gives the protein CASTRGTGGTDTQYF. Full variable domain (missing parts from reference TRBV28 and TRBJ2-3): DVKVTQSSRYLVKRTGEKVFLECVQDMDHENMFWYRQDPGLGLRLIYFSYDVKMKEKGDIPEGYSVSREKKERFSLILESASTNQTSMYLCASTRGTGGTDTQYFGPGTRLTVL.

The chain is built from TRBV4-2 and TRBJ1-4, with D possibly being TRBD1 (6 bases). Germline CDR1 and CDR2: LGHNA and YNFKEQ. This CDR3 is built from 17 residues. Deletions cut 2 bases from V and 5 bases from J, with 18 bases between. The CDR3 DNA sequence: TGTGCCAGCAGCCAACTTGCGGGGGGCGCGGTCAATGAAAAACTGTTTTTT. Its translation is CASSQLAGGAVNEKLFF.

The rearrangement joins TRBV29-1 to TRBJ2-7; 11 bases match TRBD2. CDR3 length: 16 residues. Germline V gives CDR1 SQVTM, CDR2 ANQGSEA. After removal of 4 bases from V and 5 bases from J, the junction contained 13 bases not matched to a gene. In DNA form, the CDR3 reads TGCAGCGTTGTGGGCCGGACTAGCGGGTACCCTCACGAGCAGTACTTC. Its translation is CSVVGRTSGYPHEQYF.

This clone has just one count. The rearrangement uses TRBV7-2 and TRBJ1-4, with 7 bases identical to TRBD1. The germline CDR1 and CDR2 sequences are SGHTA and FQGNSA. The ends lost 2 bases at V and 8 bases at J; junction bases unmatched: 8. This CDR3 spans 15 amino acids. The DNA for the CDR3 is TGTGCCAGCAGCTTATTGGGTCAGGGGGAAGAAAAACTGTTTTTT. Its protein product is CASSLLGQGEEKLFF.

The V and J genes are TRBV7-8 and TRBJ1-5; 12 bases are shared with TRBD1. This CDR3 has 16 residues. Looked up from germline, CDR1 is SGHVS and CDR2 is FQNEAQ. Losses at the gene ends were 1 base for V and 7 bases for J; bases not matched to a gene: 5. In nucleotides, the CDR3 is TGTGCCAGCAGCTTAGGGGACAGGGGGCTAGGCCAGCCCCAGCATTTT. It encodes CASSLGDRGLGQPQHF. The full variable domain, rest sourced from reference TRBV7-8 and TRBJ1-5, is GAGVSQSPRYKVAKRGQDVALRCDPISGHVSLFWYQQALGQGPEFLTYFQNEAQLDKSGLPSDRFFAERPEGSVSTLKIQRTQQEDSAVYLCASSLGDRGLGQPQHFGDGTRLSIL.

The chain uses TRBV5-8 and TRBJ2-7; 8 bases fit TRBD1. The CDR3 has 13 residues. The germline CDR1 and CDR2 sequences are SGHTS and YDEGEE. After removal of 2 bases from V and 7 bases from J, the junction contained 5 bases not matched to a gene. The CDR3 coding sequence is TGTGCCAGCAGCTTCAGGGGGCATGGGGAGCAGTACTTC. This codes for CASSFRGHGEQYF.